Listed below are T cell receptor beta chains from one sample, sequenced in a study of Graves' ophthalmopathy and Graves' hyperthyroidism. A single record per CDR3 protein comes from TCRdb applying MiXCR to the multiplex PCR reads. The sample contains under 350,000 distinct CDR3 sequences, roughly 17% of which appear only once. Input material: peripheral blood. The receptors originated from an adult man with Graves' ophthalmopathy. CDR3s include the opening cysteine and the closing phenylalanine or tryptophan. Each record gives: clone size, D gene, CDR3 length, V gene, J gene, CDR3 DNA, CDR3 protein. A D gene is named only where the DNA matches it firmly. Size tells how often a clone was seen (once, few, many) or the class of an expanded clone, and some rows leave it out.

abundance: few
d_gene: .
len: 15
v_gene: TRBV5-1
j_gene: TRBJ2-5
CDR3nt: TGCGCCAGCAGCTCATCCGGGTCGATAGGAGAGACCCAGTACTTC
CDR3aa: CASSSSGSIGETQYF

abundance: many
d_gene: TRBD1
len: 13
v_gene: TRBV2
j_gene: TRBJ2-7
CDR3nt: TGTGCCAGCAGTGGGACAGGGGTCTCCGAGCAGTACTTC
CDR3aa: CASSGTGVSEQYF

abundance: .
d_gene: .
len: 12
v_gene: TRBV12-3/TRBV12-4
j_gene: TRBJ2-7
CDR3nt: TGTGCCAGCAGTTTAGTTCTTGGCGAGCAGTACTTC
CDR3aa: CASSLVLGEQYF

abundance: many
d_gene: TRBD2
len: 16
v_gene: TRBV11-2
j_gene: TRBJ2-7
CDR3nt: TGTGCCAGCAGCTTAGGGAGCCCTAGCGGATCCTACGAGCAGTACTTC
CDR3aa: CASSLGSPSGSYEQYF

abundance: .
d_gene: .
len: 11
v_gene: TRBV30
j_gene: TRBJ1-2
CDR3nt: TGTGCATGCAACAGGGATGATGGCTACACCTTC
CDR3aa: CACNRDDGYTF

abundance: many
d_gene: .
len: 12
v_gene: TRBV12-3/TRBV12-4
j_gene: TRBJ1-2
CDR3nt: TGTGCCAGCAGTCCCCACCGCTATGGCTACACCTTC
CDR3aa: CASSPHRYGYTF

abundance: once
d_gene: TRBD2
len: 13
v_gene: TRBV20-1
j_gene: TRBJ2-5
CDR3nt: TGCAGTGCCCGCCCTAGCGGACAAGAGACCCAGTACTTC
CDR3aa: CSARPSGQETQYF

abundance: once
d_gene: .
len: 17
v_gene: TRBV6-2/TRBV6-3
j_gene: TRBJ1-1
CDR3nt: TGTGCCAGCAGTTACCTGACGTTCCCGCAGCTGGGGGCGAGACCTTTCTTT
CDR3aa: CASSYLTFPQLGARPFF

abundance: many
d_gene: .
len: 15
v_gene: TRBV6-5
j_gene: TRBJ1-5
CDR3nt: TGTGCCAGCAGTTATAATGAGAGAACGAATCAGCCCCAGCATTTT
CDR3aa: CASSYNERTNQPQHF

abundance: many
d_gene: .
len: 14
v_gene: TRBV7-2
j_gene: TRBJ2-5
CDR3nt: TGTGCCAGCAGCTATGGACGTAGACAGGAGACCCAGTACTTC
CDR3aa: CASSYGRRQETQYF

abundance: many
d_gene: TRBD2
len: 16
v_gene: TRBV27
j_gene: TRBJ2-2
CDR3nt: TGTGCCAGCAGTTACCTGGGACTAGCAGGGGCCGGGGAGCTGTTTTTT
CDR3aa: CASSYLGLAGAGELFF

abundance: .
d_gene: .
len: 14
v_gene: TRBV28
j_gene: TRBJ1-1
CDR3nt: TGTGTCAGCAGTACAGAGGACACGAACACTGAAGCTTTCTTT
CDR3aa: CVSSTEDTNTEAFF

abundance: many
d_gene: TRBD1
len: 15
v_gene: TRBV5-1
j_gene: TRBJ2-7
CDR3nt: TGCGCCAGCAGCTTTGACAGGGGACCCACCTACGAGCAGTACTTC
CDR3aa: CASSFDRGPTYEQYF

abundance: many
d_gene: .
len: 13
v_gene: TRBV12-3/TRBV12-4
j_gene: TRBJ1-2
CDR3nt: TGTGCCAGCAGGAGCCGGGAGGGGGATGGCTACACCTTC
CDR3aa: CASRSREGDGYTF

abundance: many
d_gene: .
len: 16
v_gene: TRBV30
j_gene: TRBJ2-5
CDR3nt: TGTGCCTGGAGTGCCCGAAGGGTTAGGGCCCAAGAGACCCAGTACTTC
CDR3aa: CAWSARRVRAQETQYF

abundance: many
d_gene: .
len: 14
v_gene: TRBV7-2
j_gene: TRBJ2-7
CDR3nt: TGTGCCAGCAGCTACGATAGGAGCTCCTACGAGCAGTACTTC
CDR3aa: CASSYDRSSYEQYF

abundance: .
d_gene: TRBD1
len: 14
v_gene: TRBV6-1
j_gene: TRBJ2-3
CDR3nt: TGTGCCAGCAGACCGGGACAGAACACAGATACGCAGTATTTT
CDR3aa: CASRPGQNTDTQYF

abundance: .
d_gene: .
len: 12
v_gene: TRBV6-2/TRBV6-3
j_gene: TRBJ1-6
CDR3nt: TGTGCCAGCAGTTACGTAGAGACACCCCTCCACTTT
CDR3aa: CASSYVETPLHF

abundance: many
d_gene: .
len: 15
v_gene: TRBV7-8
j_gene: TRBJ1-1
CDR3nt: TGTGCCAGCACCGGACCTGCCCCGGGGAACACTGAAGCTTTCTTT
CDR3aa: CASTGPAPGNTEAFF

abundance: .
d_gene: TRBD2
len: 16
v_gene: TRBV7-9
j_gene: TRBJ2-5
CDR3nt: TGTGCCAGCAGCCAACTAGCGGGAGGCGTAGGAGAGACCCAGTACTTC
CDR3aa: CASSQLAGGVGETQYF

abundance: many
d_gene: .
len: 12
v_gene: TRBV12-3/TRBV12-4
j_gene: TRBJ1-2
CDR3nt: TGTGCCAGCAGCTTCCCGGGGAATGGCTACACCTTC
CDR3aa: CASSFPGNGYTF

abundance: many
d_gene: TRBD1
len: 16
v_gene: TRBV18
j_gene: TRBJ2-5
CDR3nt: TGTGCCAGCTCACCACCGGGGACAGAGTACCAAGAGACCCAGTACTTC
CDR3aa: CASSPPGTEYQETQYF

abundance: few
d_gene: .
len: 13
v_gene: TRBV2
j_gene: TRBJ2-7
CDR3nt: TGTGCCAGCAGGGAGACAAACCTCCACGAGCAGTCCTTC
CDR3aa: CASRETNLHEQSF

abundance: many
d_gene: TRBD1
len: 15
v_gene: TRBV5-5
j_gene: TRBJ1-6
CDR3nt: TGTGCCAGCAGCCGCATGACAGGGAGAAATTCACCCCTCCACTTT
CDR3aa: CASSRMTGRNSPLHF

abundance: many
d_gene: TRBD1
len: 14
v_gene: TRBV28
j_gene: TRBJ2-7
CDR3nt: TGTGCCAGCAGACCGGGACAGAGCCCCTACGAGCAGTACTTC
CDR3aa: CASRPGQSPYEQYF

abundance: many
d_gene: .
len: 14
v_gene: TRBV30
j_gene: TRBJ1-6
CDR3nt: TGTGCCTGGGGATTCGGACAAACGGATTCACCCCTCCACTTT
CDR3aa: CAWGFGQTDSPLHF

abundance: .
d_gene: .
len: 19
v_gene: TRBV18
j_gene: TRBJ2-6
CDR3nt: TGTGCCAGCTCACCAGGTGCGAAAGGACTTCTTTCTGGGGCCAACGTCCTGAATTTC
CDR3aa: CASSPGAKGLLSGANVLNF

abundance: .
d_gene: .
len: 15
v_gene: TRBV7-3
j_gene: TRBJ2-5
CDR3nt: TGTGCCAGCAGCCCAGGGGCCTCGACCCAAGAGACCCAGTACTTC
CDR3aa: CASSPGASTQETQYF

abundance: many
d_gene: TRBD2
len: 17
v_gene: TRBV20-1
j_gene: TRBJ2-6
CDR3nt: TGCAGTGCTGGGACTAGCGGGGGGGCCTCTGGGGCCAACGTCCTGACTTTC
CDR3aa: CSAGTSGGASGANVLTF

abundance: many
d_gene: .
len: 14
v_gene: TRBV30
j_gene: TRBJ1-5
CDR3nt: TGTGCCTCAAGGGTGGGTACTGGAAATCAGCCCCAGCATTTT
CDR3aa: CASRVGTGNQPQHF

abundance: many
d_gene: TRBD1
len: 14
v_gene: TRBV6-1
j_gene: TRBJ1-1
CDR3nt: TGTGCCAGCAGTGACAGGGGGCCTGTCACTGAAGCTTTCTTT
CDR3aa: CASSDRGPVTEAFF

abundance: many
d_gene: .
len: 17
v_gene: TRBV28
j_gene: TRBJ1-1
CDR3nt: TGTGCCAGCAGTTTTCAGTTGGGGGGGGGAGGAAACACTGAAGCTTTCTTT
CDR3aa: CASSFQLGGGGNTEAFF

abundance: many
d_gene: TRBD2
len: 13
v_gene: TRBV7-9
j_gene: TRBJ2-7
CDR3nt: TGTGCCAGAACCGGGACTAGCGACTACGAGCAGTACTTC
CDR3aa: CARTGTSDYEQYF